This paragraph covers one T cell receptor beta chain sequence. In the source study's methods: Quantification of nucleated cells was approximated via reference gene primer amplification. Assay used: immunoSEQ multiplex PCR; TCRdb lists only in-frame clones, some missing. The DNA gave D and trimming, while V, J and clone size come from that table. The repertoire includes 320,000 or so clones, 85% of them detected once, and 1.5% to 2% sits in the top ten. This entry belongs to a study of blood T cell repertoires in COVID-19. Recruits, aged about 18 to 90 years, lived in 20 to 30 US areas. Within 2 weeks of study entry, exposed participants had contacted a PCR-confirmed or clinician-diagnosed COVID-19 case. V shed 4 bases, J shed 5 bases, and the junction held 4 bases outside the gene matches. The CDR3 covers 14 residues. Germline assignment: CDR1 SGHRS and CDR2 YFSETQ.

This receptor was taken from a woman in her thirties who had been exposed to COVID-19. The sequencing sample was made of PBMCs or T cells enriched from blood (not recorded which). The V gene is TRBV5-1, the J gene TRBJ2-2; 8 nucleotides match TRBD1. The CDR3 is CASSSQGATGELFF. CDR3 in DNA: TGCGCCAGCAGCAGCCAGGGGGCGACCGGGGAGCTGTTTTTT.